The T cell receptor (beta chain) under discussion was sequenced for a study of blood T cell repertoires in COVID-19. In the study overall: Samples of COVID-19 (acute and convalescent) were obtained from the United States, Italy and Spain. Sources were T cells, B-cell-depleted T cells, or PBMCs; the material itself was cDNA or gDNA.

This CDR3 spans 11 amino acids. V was pared by 6 bases and J by 0 bases, with 5 bases between. CDR1 is DFQATT and CDR2 is SNEGSKA in the germline V gene (reference sequence). There are a few counts of this clone. Authors' analysis steps: Amplification of reference gene primers provided the estimated nucleated cell counts. TCRdb's copy holds only in-frame clones and misses some; the assay was immunoSEQ multiplex PCR. V and J calls and clone size are given by that table; D and trimming were obtained from the DNA. The sample has roughly 300,000 clones, around 82% seen once. The sequenced sample consisted of peripheral blood. V usage is TRBV20-1 and J usage is TRBJ1-1; D gene ambiguous. This receptor was obtained from a woman aged 50 to 60 with acute or convalescent COVID-19. This CDR3 reads CSARMNTEAFF. CDR3 nucleotides: TGCAGTGCCAGGATGAACACTGAAGCTTTCTTT.